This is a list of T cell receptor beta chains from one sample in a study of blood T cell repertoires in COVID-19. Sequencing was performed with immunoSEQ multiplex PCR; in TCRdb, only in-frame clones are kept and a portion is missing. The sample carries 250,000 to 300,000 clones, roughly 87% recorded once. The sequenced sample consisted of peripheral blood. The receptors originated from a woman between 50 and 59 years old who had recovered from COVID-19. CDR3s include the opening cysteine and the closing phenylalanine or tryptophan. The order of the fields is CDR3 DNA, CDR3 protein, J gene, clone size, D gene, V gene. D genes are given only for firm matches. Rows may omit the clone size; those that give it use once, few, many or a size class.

TGTGCCAGCAGCTTTAGTGAGGGGGCAACCACTGGATCCTACGAGCAGTACTTC CASSFSEGATTGSYEQYF TRBJ2-7 - TRBD1 TRBV7-8
TGTGCCAGCAGCCGCCACCAGACTCCTAATGCACCCCTCCACTTT CASSRHQTPNAPLHF TRBJ1-6 - - TRBV3-1/TRBV3-2
TGTGCCAGCAGTTTCCCCGGTAACAGGGTCGATGAGCAGTTCTTC CASSFPGNRVDEQFF TRBJ2-1 - - TRBV28
TGTGCCAGCAGCTTAGCGTCGGGGGCTAACTATGGCTACACCTTC CASSLASGANYGYTF TRBJ1-2 - - TRBV7-2
TGTGCCAGCAGCTTCTCCTCACACTCCTACAATGAGCAGTTCTTC CASSFSSHSYNEQFF TRBJ2-1 - - TRBV5-6
TGTGCCAGCAGCTTGGCCGAACAGGGGAGGACTGAAGCTTTCTTT CASSLAEQGRTEAFF TRBJ1-1 - TRBD1 TRBV5-4
TGTGCCAGTAGTATTCTGGAGTCACCCCTCCACTTT CASSILESPLHF TRBJ1-6 once - TRBV19
TGTGCCAGCAGCCACCGGGGGGGACAGGGGGACACCGGGGAGCTGTTTTTT CASSHRGGQGDTGELFF TRBJ2-2 - TRBD1 TRBV4-2
TGTGCCAGCAGCATTAGATCCAGATCGGGCGAGCAGTACTTC CASSIRSRSGEQYF TRBJ2-7 - - TRBV7-8
TGTGCCAGCAGCGTAGTAGGGCAGGGATACATGAACACTGAAGCTTTCTTT CASSVVGQGYMNTEAFF TRBJ1-1 - - TRBV9
TGTGCCAGTAGTATAGATATGACAGGACGAACGAACACTGAAGCTTTCTTT CASSIDMTGRTNTEAFF TRBJ1-1 - - TRBV19
TGCGCCAGCAGCTCGGGACTATCGGGCTTTTCTGGGGCCAACGTCCTGACTTTC CASSSGLSGFSGANVLTF TRBJ2-6 - TRBD2 TRBV5-1
TGTGCCAGCCGTTTAGGACAGAACTATGGCTACACCTTC CASRLGQNYGYTF TRBJ1-2 once - TRBV19
TGTGCCAGCTCACCAGAGGGACTCGGGGGATCTTCGAATGAAAAACTGTTTTTT CASSPEGLGGSSNEKLFF TRBJ1-4 - - TRBV18
TGTGCCAGCAGTTACTGGGAGCAAGATACGCAGTATTTT CASSYWEQDTQYF TRBJ2-3 - - TRBV6-2/TRBV6-3
TGTGCCAGCAGCTTAGCTCCAGGACAGTCTGAAGCTTTCTTT CASSLAPGQSEAFF TRBJ1-1 - - TRBV7-2
TGCAGTGCCTCCGGGACCTACGAGCAGTACTTC CSASGTYEQYF TRBJ2-7 - - TRBV20-1
TGTGCCCTTTCCCCCCACCGGGACAGGGTTCGGGGCTACACCTTC CALSPHRDRVRGYTF TRBJ1-2 - TRBD1 TRBV19
TGTGCCAGCAGCGTAGAACAGCGCACAGATACGCAGTATTTT CASSVEQRTDTQYF TRBJ2-3 - - TRBV9
TGTGCCAGCAGTTACTCGCTAGCGCAAACACAAGAGACCCAGTACTTC CASSYSLAQTQETQYF TRBJ2-5 - - TRBV6-2/TRBV6-3
TGTGCCAGCAGTTATTCGGGACAGGGCTTCTATGGCTACACCTTC CASSYSGQGFYGYTF TRBJ1-2 - TRBD1 TRBV6-2/TRBV6-3
TGTGCCAGCAGTTACTCGGGCTCCGCTACCTACGAGCAGTACTTC CASSYSGSATYEQYF TRBJ2-7 - - TRBV6-6
TGTGCCACCAGTGATTTTGGAGTCTCCGGGGAGCTGTTTTTT CATSDFGVSGELFF TRBJ2-2 once - TRBV24-1
TGTGCCAGCAGCCGTCGACAGGGCGGGAATTCACCCCTCCACTTT CASSRRQGGNSPLHF TRBJ1-6 many TRBD1 TRBV5-8